This TCR beta chain was sequenced in a study of T-cell memory formation after mild COVID-19. Overall study context: TCR clustering was largely donor specific.

In the case of this clonotype: Antigen: not known.

TCRdb independently ran MiXCR on the 5' RACE reads; one entry per CDR3 protein. Of under 650,000 distinct CDR3 sequences in the sample, 18% were seen once. Trimming stripped 2 bases from V and 0 bases from J, with 14 bases between. The germline CDR1 and CDR2 sequences are SEHNR and FQNEAQ (reference sequence). The CDR3 is 17 amino acids. Study conclusions and caveats: A subset of responding clones appeared in pre-infection memory, suggesting cross-reactive memory joined. Chiefly within CM and EM were the contracting CD4+ clones; CD8+ ones were within EMRA. Second-wave clones with a day 37 peak had unconfirmed SARS-CoV-2 specificity.

The rearrangement uses TRBV7-9 and TRBJ1-3, with D possibly TRBD1 on 6 matching bases. The specimen sequenced was PBMCs or a T cell subset sorted from them (not recorded which). The clonotype originates from an adult woman who had mild COVID-19 (a few samples of this study predate the infection). Cell type and time point are not known. CDR3 region: CASSLSSTGSSGNTIYF. DNA of the CDR3: TGTGCCAGCAGCTTAAGCTCTACAGGGAGCTCTGGAAACACCATATATTTT.